This T cell receptor (beta chain) comes out of a study of identical twins. There are 12 residues in the CDR3. Trimming cost V 11 bases and J 5 bases; bases outside gene matches: 4. Looked up from germline, CDR1 is ENHRY and CDR2 is SYGVKD. TCRdb re-called the 5' RACE reads through MiXCR, storing one row per CDR3 protein. The data contain around 690,000 distinct CDR3 sequences, around 20% of them singletons. The sample was also linked to a second study, of T cells expressing NK-cell markers. This second study notes: One of eight sequenced donors was HCMV-seronegative; the other seven were seropositive. The contribution of dominant NKG2C+ clonotypes to CD8+ T cells in about 6 donors was about 1.0-7.0%. The CD3+CD56-NKG2C+ fraction of a few donors was likewise dominated by these clonotypes.

Sequencing input: PBMCs. This clonotype originated in a woman between 18 and 29 years old in good health. The chain carries TRBV10-3 and TRBJ1-5, with TRBD1 matching 9 bases. CDR3 sequence reads: CAARQGDQPQHF. The CDR3 coding sequence is TGTGCCGCCCGACAGGGGGATCAGCCCCAGCATTTT.